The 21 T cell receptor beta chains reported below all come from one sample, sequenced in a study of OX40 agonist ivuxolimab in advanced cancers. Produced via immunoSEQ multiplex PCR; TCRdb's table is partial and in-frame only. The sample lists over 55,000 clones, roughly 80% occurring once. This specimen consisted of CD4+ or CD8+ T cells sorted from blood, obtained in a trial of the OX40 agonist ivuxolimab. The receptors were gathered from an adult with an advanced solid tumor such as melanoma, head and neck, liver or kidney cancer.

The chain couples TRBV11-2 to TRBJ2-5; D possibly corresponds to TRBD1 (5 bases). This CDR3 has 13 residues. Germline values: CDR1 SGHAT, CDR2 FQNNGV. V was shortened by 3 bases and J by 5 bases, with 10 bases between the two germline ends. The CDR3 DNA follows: TGTGCCAGCAGCTTTGGCCAGGGTGAGACCCAGTACTTC. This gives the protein CASSFGQGETQYF.

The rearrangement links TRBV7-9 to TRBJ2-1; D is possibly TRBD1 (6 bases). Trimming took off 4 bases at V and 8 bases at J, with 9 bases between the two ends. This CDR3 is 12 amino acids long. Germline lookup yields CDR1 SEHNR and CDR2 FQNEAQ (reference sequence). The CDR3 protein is CASSSTGHEQFF. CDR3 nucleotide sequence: TGTGCCAGCAGCTCAACAGGGCATGAGCAGTTCTTC.

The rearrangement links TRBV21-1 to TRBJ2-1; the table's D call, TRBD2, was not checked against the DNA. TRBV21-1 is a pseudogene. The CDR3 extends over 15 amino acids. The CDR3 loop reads CASRPREGNHNEQFF. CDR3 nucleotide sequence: TGTGCCAGCAGGCCCCGGGAGGGTAACCACAATGAGCAGTTCTTC.

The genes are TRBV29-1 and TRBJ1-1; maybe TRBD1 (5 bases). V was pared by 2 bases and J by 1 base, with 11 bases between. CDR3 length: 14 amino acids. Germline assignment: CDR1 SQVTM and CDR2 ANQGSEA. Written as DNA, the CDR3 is TGCAGCGTTGAAAGGGACGGGAAGAACACTGAAGCTTTCTTT. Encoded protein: CSVERDGKNTEAFF. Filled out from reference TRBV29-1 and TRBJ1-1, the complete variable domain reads SAVISQKPSRDICQRGTSLTIQCQVDSQVTMMFWYRQQPGQSLTLIATANQGSEATYESGFVIDKFPISRPNLTFSTLTVSNMSPEDSSIYLCSVERDGKNTEAFFGQGTRLTVV.

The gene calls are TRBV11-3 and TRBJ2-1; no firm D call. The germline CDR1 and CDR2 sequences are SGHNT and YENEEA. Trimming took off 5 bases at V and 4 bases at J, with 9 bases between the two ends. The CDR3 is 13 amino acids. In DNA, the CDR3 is TGTGCCAGCAGCCCCATCGTTTACAATGAGCAGTTCTTC. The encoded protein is CASSPIVYNEQFF.

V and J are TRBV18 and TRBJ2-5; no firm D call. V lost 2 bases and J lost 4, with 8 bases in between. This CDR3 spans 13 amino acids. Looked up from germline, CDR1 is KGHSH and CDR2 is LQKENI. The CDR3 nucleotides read TGTGCCAGCTCACCAGAAGTTGGAGAGACCCAGTACTTC. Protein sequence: CASSPEVGETQYF.

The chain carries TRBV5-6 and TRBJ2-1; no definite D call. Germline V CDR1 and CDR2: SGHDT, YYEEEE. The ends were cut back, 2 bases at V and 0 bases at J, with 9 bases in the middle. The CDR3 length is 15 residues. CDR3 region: CASSLGMSSYNEQFF. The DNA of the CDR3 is TGTGCCAGCAGCTTAGGGATGAGCTCCTACAATGAGCAGTTCTTC.

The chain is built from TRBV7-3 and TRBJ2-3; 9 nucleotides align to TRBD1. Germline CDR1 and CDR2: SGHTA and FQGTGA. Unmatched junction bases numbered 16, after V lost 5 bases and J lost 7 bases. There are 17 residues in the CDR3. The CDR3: CASSPGLGQGSLYTQYF. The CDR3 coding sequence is TGTGCCAGCAGCCCTGGCTTGGGACAGGGTTCGTTGTATACGCAGTATTTT.

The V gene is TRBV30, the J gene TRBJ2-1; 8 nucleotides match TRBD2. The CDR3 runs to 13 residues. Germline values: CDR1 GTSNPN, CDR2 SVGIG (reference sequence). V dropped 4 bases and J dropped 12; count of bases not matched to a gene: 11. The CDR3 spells CAWNSREAGGQFF. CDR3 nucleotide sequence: TGTGCCTGGAACTCGCGGGAGGCTGGTGGGCAGTTCTTC. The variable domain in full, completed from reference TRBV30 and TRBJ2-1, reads SQTIHQWPATLVQPVGSPLSLECTVEGTSNPNLYWYRQAAGRGLQLLFYSVGIGQISSEVPQNLSASRPQDRQFILSSKKLLLSDSGFYLCAWNSREAGGQFFGPGTRLTVL.

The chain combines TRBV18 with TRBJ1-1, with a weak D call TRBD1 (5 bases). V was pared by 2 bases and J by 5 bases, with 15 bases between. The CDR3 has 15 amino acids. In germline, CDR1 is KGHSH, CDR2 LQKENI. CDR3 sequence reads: CASSPLNPGTTEAFF. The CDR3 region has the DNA TGTGCCAGCTCACCATTAAACCCAGGGACGACTGAAGCTTTCTTT.

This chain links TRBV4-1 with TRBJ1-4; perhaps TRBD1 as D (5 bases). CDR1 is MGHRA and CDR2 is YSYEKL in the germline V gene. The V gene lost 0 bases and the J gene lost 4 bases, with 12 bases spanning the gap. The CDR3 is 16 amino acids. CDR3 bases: TGCGCCAGCAGCCAAGATCAGGGAGACAGTAATGAAAAACTGTTTTTT. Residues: CASSQDQGDSNEKLFF.

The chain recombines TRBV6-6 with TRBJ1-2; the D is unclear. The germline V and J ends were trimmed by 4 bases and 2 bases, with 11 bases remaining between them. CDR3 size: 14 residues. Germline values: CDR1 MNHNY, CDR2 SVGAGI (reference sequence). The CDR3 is CASSSQVTNYGYTF. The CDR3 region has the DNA TGTGCCAGCAGTTCCCAGGTGACGAACTATGGCTACACCTTC.

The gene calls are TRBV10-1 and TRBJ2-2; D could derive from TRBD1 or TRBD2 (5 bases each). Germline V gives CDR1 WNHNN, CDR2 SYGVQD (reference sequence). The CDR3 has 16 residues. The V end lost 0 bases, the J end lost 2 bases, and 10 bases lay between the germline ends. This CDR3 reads CASSESPGQNTGELFF. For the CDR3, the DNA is TGCGCCAGCAGTGAGTCTCCGGGGCAAAACACCGGGGAGCTGTTTTTT.

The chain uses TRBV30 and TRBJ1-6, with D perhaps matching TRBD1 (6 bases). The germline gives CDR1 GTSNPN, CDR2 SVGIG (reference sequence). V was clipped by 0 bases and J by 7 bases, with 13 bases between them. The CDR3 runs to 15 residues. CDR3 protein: CAWSVRPQGNSPLHF. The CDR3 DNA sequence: TGTGCCTGGAGTGTACGTCCGCAGGGGAATTCACCCCTCCACTTT.

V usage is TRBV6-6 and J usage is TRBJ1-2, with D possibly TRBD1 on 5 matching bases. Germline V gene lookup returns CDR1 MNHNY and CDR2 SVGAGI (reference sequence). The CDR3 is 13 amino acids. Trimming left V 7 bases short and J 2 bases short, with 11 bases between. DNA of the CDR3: TGTGCCAGCACGGGGTGGGGGAACTATGGCTACACCTTC. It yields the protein CASTGWGNYGYTF.

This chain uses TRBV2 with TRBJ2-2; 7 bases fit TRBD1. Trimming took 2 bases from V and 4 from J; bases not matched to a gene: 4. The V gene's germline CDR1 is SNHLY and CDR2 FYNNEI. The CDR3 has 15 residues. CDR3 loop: CASSEFDRVTGELFF. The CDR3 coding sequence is TGTGCCAGCAGTGAATTTGACAGGGTCACCGGGGAGCTGTTTTTT.

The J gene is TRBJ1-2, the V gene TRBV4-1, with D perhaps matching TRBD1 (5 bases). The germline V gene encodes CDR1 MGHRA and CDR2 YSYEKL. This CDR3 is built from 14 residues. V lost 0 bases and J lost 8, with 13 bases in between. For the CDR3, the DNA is TGCGCCAGCAGCCAAGACCTGGGGACGAGAGGCTACACCTTC. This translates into CASSQDLGTRGYTF.

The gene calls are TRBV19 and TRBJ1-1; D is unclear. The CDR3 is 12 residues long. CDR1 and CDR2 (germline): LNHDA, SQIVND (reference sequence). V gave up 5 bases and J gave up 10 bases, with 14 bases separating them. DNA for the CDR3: TGTGCCAGTAGTCCCAAGGGTGGTGGAGCTTTCTTT. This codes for CASSPKGGGAFF.

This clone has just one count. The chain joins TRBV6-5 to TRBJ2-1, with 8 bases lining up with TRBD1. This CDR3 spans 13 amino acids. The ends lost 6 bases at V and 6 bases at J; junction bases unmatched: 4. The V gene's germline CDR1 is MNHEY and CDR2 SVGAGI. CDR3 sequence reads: CASRRTGSNEQFF. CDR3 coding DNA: TGTGCCAGCAGACGGACAGGGAGCAATGAGCAGTTCTTC.

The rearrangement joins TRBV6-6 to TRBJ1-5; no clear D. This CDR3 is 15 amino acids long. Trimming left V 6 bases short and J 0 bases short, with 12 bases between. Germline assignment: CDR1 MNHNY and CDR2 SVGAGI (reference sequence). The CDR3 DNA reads TGTGCCAGCAGCAAAGGAGGGTATAGCAATCAGCCCCAGCATTTT. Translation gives CASSKGGYSNQPQHF.

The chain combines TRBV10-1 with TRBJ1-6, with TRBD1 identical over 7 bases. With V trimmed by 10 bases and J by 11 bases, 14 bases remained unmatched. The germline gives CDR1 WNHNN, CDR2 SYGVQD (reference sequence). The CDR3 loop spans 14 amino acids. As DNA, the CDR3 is TGCGCCACCCCGGACAGGAGTTCGAAGGCACCCCTCCACTTT. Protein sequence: CATPDRSSKAPLHF.